This entry is about one TCR beta chain. Its antigen is currently unknown. The data belong to a study of prognosis after radiotherapy for stage I lung cancer. Turning to the study itself: Several of the patients had squamous cell carcinoma tumors, while around eleven had adenocarcinoma tumors. Radiotherapy took the form of SBRT (3 to 5 fractions) with a biologically effective dose of at least 100 Gy.

Germline V gene data show CDR1 as DFQATT and CDR2 as SNEGSKA (reference sequence). Trimming left V 5 bases short and J 8 bases short, with 18 bases between. The CDR3 runs 13 residues. Multiplex PCR, run in two rounds, amplified TCR beta CDR3 from genomic DNA. TRBV and TRBJ genes each had their own specific primers in first-round PCR. TCRdb re-called the multiplex PCR reads through MiXCR, storing one row per CDR3 protein. This sample carries about 20,000 distinct CDR3 sequences, roughly 39% of them seen once, and the ten largest clones take roughly three fifths. Study-level findings and limits: Unique TCR clone counts were lower following stereotactic body radiation therapy (median about 10,000 versus 6,900). Reportedly, TRBV and TRBJ gene usage varied with metastasis presence.

The sample was PBMCs, taken before or after stereotactic body radiation therapy (not recorded which). This clonotype was obtained from a donor aged 50 or older with non-small cell lung cancer. This chain joins TRBV20-1 and TRBJ1-2; D is perhaps TRBD1 (6 bases). The CDR3, as DNA: TGCAGTGCTTTACTACAGGGACTGCAGGGCTACACCTTC. Translated: CSALLQGLQGYTF.